This TCR beta chain was captured by sequencing in a study of regulatory T cells in long-lasting Graves disease. Study details: Over 5 years on antithyroid drugs plus positive TSH receptor antibodies marked Graves' disease as persistent. Regarding the study as a whole: Favoring TRBV28, TRBJ1-2 and TRBJ2-5 was a feature seen in persistent disease. Lower TCR diversity was seen in persistent Graves' patients than in newly diagnosed ones.

V gave up 5 bases and J gave up 8 bases, with 18 bases separating them. Germline V gives CDR1 MNHEY, CDR2 SMNVEV (reference sequence). CDR3 size: 14 residues. Combining iRepertoire HTBI primers with Arm-PCR of CDR3 regions, the authors built TCR beta libraries. TCRdb processed the multiplex PCR reads anew with MiXCR; each CDR3 protein has one entry. The table has 650,000 to 700,000 distinct CDR3 sequences, around 32% seen once. As to time point: persistent/refractory GD, antithyroid drugs over 5 years with positive TRAb. Generation of the TCR library employed RNA extracted from PBMCs. This clonotype turned up a few times. Its antigen remains unknown.

The chain uses TRBV27 and TRBJ1-2; weak D call: TRBD1 (5 bases). The receptor comes from a female donor with Graves disease. This specimen consisted of peripheral blood mononuclear cells (PBMCs), obtained when the disease was refractory, from a patient treated with antithyroid drugs. CDR3 protein: CASSPRVQGGGYTF. The CDR3 DNA follows: TGTGCCAGCAGTCCTAGGGTCCAGGGAGGCGGCTACACCTTC.